This TCR beta chain was found in a study of T cell changes during pregnancy in multiple sclerosis. Trimming left V 1 base short and J 6 bases short, with 6 bases between. The germline gives CDR1 GTSNPN, CDR2 SVGIG (reference sequence). The CDR3 runs to 11 residues. Assay: immunoSEQ multiplex PCR; the TCRdb copy retains only in-frame clones and omits some. The sample consists of 40,000 to 50,000 clones, 90% of them appearing once. The chain has TRBV30 and TRBJ1-2; D ambiguous. The clonotype comes from a female donor with multiple sclerosis, enrolled in a pregnancy study. The sample was CD8+ T cells from peripheral blood mononuclear cells, taken in the third trimester of pregnancy. CDR3 amino acids: CAWSGANGYTF. The CDR3 coding sequence is TGTGCCTGGAGTGGTGCGAATGGCTACACCTTC.